This T cell receptor beta chain was identified in a study of Ad26.COV2.S vaccination and SARS-CoV-2 variants. The treatment was: about 20 received Ad26.COV2.S at low or high dose, single or two shots; 5 received placebo; per-sample allocation not given. Material that was analyzed had been drawn on day 63 after the first vaccine or placebo injection. This person who donated was an adult of 18-55 years in Boston. TCRdb keeps only in-frame clones here, not all; method: immunoSEQ multiplex PCR. The sample lists some 520,000 clones, around 90% seen once, with more than 10% in the top ten. Study outcomes and limitations: Compared with placebo recipients, vaccine recipients had higher spike-specific TCR breadth. Breadth, reportedly substantial, characterized the spike-specific CD8+ and CD4+ T cell responses after vaccination.

As to this clone: Antigen specificity is unknown.

After removal of 6 bases from V and 6 bases from J, the junction contained 13 bases not matched to a gene. Looked up from germline, CDR1 is MNHEY and CDR2 is SVGAGI. The CDR3 runs 15 residues. The chain uses TRBV6-5 and TRBJ2-7; 8 nucleotides line up with TRBD2. Specimen: peripheral blood, collected in a trial of Ad26.COV2.S vaccine versus placebo. The TCR was taken from a person between 18 and 60 years old who received the Ad26.COV2.S COVID-19 vaccine or a placebo. Here the CDR3 reads CASSPPGGGSREQYF. The CDR3 DNA follows: TGTGCCAGCAGCCCCCCGGGAGGGGGGAGTCGCGAGCAGTACTTC.